These 13 T cell receptor beta chains came from one sample sequenced in a study of shared T cell receptors in the human thymus (dated by TCRdb to about 2021). Library prep was done by the immunoSEQ multiplex PCR assay. Not all clones reach the TCRdb copy of this immuneACCESS table, which keeps in-frame sequences only. Checked studies attribute under half of the gap to unresolved V genes and leave the rest unexplained. The sample has hundreds of thousands of clones on record, around nine tenths of them singletons. Of the sample, approximately 0.01% is held by the ten largest clones. The sample also formed part of further work on human thymus T cells.

Sequencing was performed on thymocytes. These receptors all come from a boy younger than two with a congenital heart defect. Donor details come from another sample of the same person, matched by shared clones.

Worth noting for this clone: The junction differs from germline at one of its ends, possibly a read error. This sample also contains other DNA sequences that code for the same CDR3. V and J are TRBV28 and TRBJ1-4; 7 nucleotides agree with TRBD1. The CDR3 is made up of 13 amino acids. The germline V gene encodes CDR1 MDHEN and CDR2 SYDVKM. CDR3 amino acids: CASSRQGNEKLFF. CDR3 DNA sequence: TGTGCCAGCAGTCGACAGGGAAATGAGAAACTGTTTTTT.

The J gene is TRBJ2-7, the V gene TRBV19; 15 positions match TRBD2. CDR3 length equals 16 residues. Trimming at V came to 4 bases and at J to 4 bases, leaving 5 bases not matched to a gene. CDR1 is LNHDA, CDR2 SQIVND, per germline (reference sequence). CDR3 sequence (DNA): TGTGCCAGTAGTAAGGGACTAGCGGGAGGCAGGTACGAGCAGTACTTC. Translated: CASSKGLAGGRYEQYF.

This chain uses TRBV20-1 with TRBJ1-2, with D tentatively TRBD1 (5 bases). This CDR3 spans 11 amino acids. Germline CDR1 DFQATT, CDR2 SNEGSKA (reference sequence). The germline V and J ends were trimmed by 2 bases and 8 bases, with 9 bases remaining between them. As DNA, the CDR3 is TGCAGTGCTAGAACTCAGGGCGGCTACACCTTC. This codes for CSARTQGGYTF.

The V and J genes are TRBV5-4 and TRBJ2-1, with TRBD1 identical over 8 bases. The CDR3 spans 16 residues. Germline lookup yields CDR1 SGHNT and CDR2 YYREEE (reference sequence). V dropped 0 bases and J dropped 4; count of bases not matched to a gene: 6. This chain's CDR3 is CASSLGRGDRYNEQFF. CDR3 DNA: TGTGCCAGCAGCTTGGGTAGGGGGGACAGGTACAATGAGCAGTTCTTC.

This clone was seen once. The gene calls are TRBV7-2 and TRBJ1-1; 10 bases align to TRBD1. The CDR3 runs to 17 residues. The germline V gene has CDR1 SGHTA and CDR2 FQGNSA. V gave up 5 bases and J gave up 1 base; unmatched junction bases: 10. CDR3 coding DNA: TGTGCCAGCAGCCTCGCGTCGGACAGGGGGGAGAACACTGAAGCTTTCTTT. Translation gives CASSLASDRGENTEAFF.

This chain links TRBV9 with TRBJ2-2; a possible D gene is TRBD2 (6 bases). The ends were cut back, 1 base at V and 2 bases at J, with 18 bases in the middle. The V gene's germline CDR1 is SGDLS and CDR2 YYNGEE. The length of the CDR3 is 18 residues. CDR3 sequence: CASSVRTPSEQNTGELFF. CDR3 DNA sequence: TGTGCCAGCAGCGTACGGACCCCTAGCGAGCAAAACACCGGGGAGCTGTTTTTT.

This clone came up once. The V gene is TRBV12-5, the J gene TRBJ2-7; 10 nucleotides match TRBD1. The CDR3 length is 16 residues. Losses at the gene ends were 2 bases for V and 6 bases for J; bases not matched to a gene: 10. Germline loops: CDR1 LGHNT, CDR2 FRNRAP. CDR3 amino acids: CASGLIIRDRGREQYF. The CDR3 coding sequence is TGTGCTAGTGGTTTGATCATCCGGGACAGGGGACGCGAGCAGTACTTC. Combining the CDR3 with reference TRBV12-5 and TRBJ2-7 gives the whole variable domain DARVTQTPRHKVTEMGQEVTMRCQPILGHNTVFWYRQTMMQGLELLAYFRNRAPLDDSGMPKDRFSAEMPDATLATLKIQPSEPRDSAVYFCASGLIIRDRGREQYFGPGTRLTVT.

This chain joins TRBV7-9 and TRBJ2-7, with D possibly being TRBD2 (5 bases). Germline CDR1 SEHNR, CDR2 FQNEAQ (reference sequence). V lost 3 bases, J lost 4 bases, and 16 bases lay in between. This CDR3 region has 15 residues. The CDR3 loop reads CASSFGESVSYEQYF. CDR3 DNA sequence: TGTGCCAGCAGCTTCGGGGAAAGCGTCTCTTACGAGCAGTACTTC.

The genes are TRBV11-1 and TRBJ1-1; 9 bases align to TRBD1. CDR3 length: 16 residues. The V gene's germline CDR1 is SGHAT and CDR2 FQDESV (reference sequence). The V segment lost 4 bases and the J segment 3 bases; nucleotides outside the gene matches: 9. CDR3 residues: CASSSHGTGWDTEAFF. The CDR3 coding sequence is TGTGCCAGCAGCTCTCACGGGACAGGGTGGGACACTGAAGCTTTCTTT.

This clone came up once. V usage is TRBV4-3 and J usage is TRBJ2-1, with a weak D call TRBD2 (5 bases). The CDR3 runs 15 residues. The V gene's germline CDR1 is LGHNA and CDR2 YSLEER. Trimming cost V 3 bases and J 2 bases, with 11 bases left between them. CDR3 loop: CASSHTRTTYNEQFF. In DNA, the CDR3 is TGCGCCAGCAGCCACACTAGGACGACCTACAATGAGCAGTTCTTC.

CDR3 nucleotide sequence: TGTGCCAGCAGCACGGGACAGGGGACCTACGAGCAGTACTTC. Protein: CASSTGQGTYEQYF. The chain has TRBV7-2 and TRBJ2-7, with TRBD1 matching over 10 bases. CDR3 size: 14 residues. Germline V gene lookup returns CDR1 SGHTA and CDR2 FQGNSA. J gave up 2 bases and V 5 bases, and 3 bases lay outside the gene matches. Based on the CDR3 plus reference TRBV7-2 and TRBJ2-7, the full variable domain is GAGVSQSPSNKVTEKGKDVELRCDPISGHTALYWYRQSLGQGLEFLIYFQGNSAPDKSGLPSDRFSAERTGGSVSTLTIQRTQQEDSAVYLCASSTGQGTYEQYFGPGTRLTVT.

The chain carries TRBV6-1 and TRBJ2-1, with TRBD2 matching over 9 bases. V shed 0 bases and J 5 bases; nucleotides not matched to a gene: 2. CDR1 and CDR2 (germline): MNHNS, SASEGT. CDR3 length: 15 amino acids. The CDR3 DNA reads TGTGCCAGCAGTGAAGCTAGCGGGAGTAACAATGAGCAGTTCTTC. It encodes CASSEASGSNNEQFF.

Written as DNA, the CDR3 is TGTGCCAGCAGGAGTCGCGTGAGGACAGGGGTGAGACTAGGGGCTTCCTACAATGAGCAGTTCTTC. Protein sequence: CASRSRVRTGVRLGASYNEQFF. The V gene is TRBV9, the J gene TRBJ2-1, with 9 bases matching TRBD1. V was pared by 5 bases and J by 1 base, with 25 bases of the junction left unmatched. CDR1 and CDR2 (germline): SGDLS, YYNGEE. This CDR3 comprises 22 residues.